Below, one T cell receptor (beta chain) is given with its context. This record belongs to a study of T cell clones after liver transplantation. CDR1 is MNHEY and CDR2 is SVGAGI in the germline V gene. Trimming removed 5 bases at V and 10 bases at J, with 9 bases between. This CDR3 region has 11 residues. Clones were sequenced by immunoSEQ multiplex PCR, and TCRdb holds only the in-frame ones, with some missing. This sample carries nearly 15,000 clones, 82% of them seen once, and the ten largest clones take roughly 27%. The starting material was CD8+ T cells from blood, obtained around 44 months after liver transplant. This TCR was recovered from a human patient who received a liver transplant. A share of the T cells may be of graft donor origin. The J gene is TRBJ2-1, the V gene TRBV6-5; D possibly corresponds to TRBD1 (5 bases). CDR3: CASSQGFEQFF. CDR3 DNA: TGTGCCAGCAGTCAGGGATTCGAGCAGTTCTTC.